The 12 T cell receptor beta chains presented below share a single source sample, sequenced in a study of regulatory T cells in long-lasting Graves disease. Building of the TCR beta libraries involved iRepertoire HTBI primers and Arm-PCR of CDR3 regions. TCRdb processed the multiplex PCR reads anew with MiXCR; each CDR3 protein has one entry. Of 300,000 to 500,000 distinct CDR3 sequences in the sample, under 25% were seen once. The time point: persistent/refractory GD, antithyroid drugs over 5 years with positive TRAb. PBMC-extracted RNA yielded the TCR library. The sequencing used peripheral blood mononuclear cells (PBMCs), collected when the disease was refractory, from a patient treated with antithyroid drugs. These receptors were obtained from a female donor with Graves disease.

Worth noting for this clonotype: This CDR3 is missing its conserved last phenylalanine or tryptophan, likely due to a read error. V gene TRBV3-1 combines with J gene TRBJ2-7; 9 bases fit TRBD2. The CDR3 loop spans 16 amino acids. CDR1 and CDR2 (germline): LGHDT, YNNKEL (reference sequence). V was pared by 0 bases and J by 4 bases, with 7 bases of the junction left unmatched. This CDR3 reads CASSQELAGVGYEQYL. The CDR3 bases are TGTGCCAGCAGCCAAGAACTAGCGGGTGTCGGGTACGAGCAGTACCTC.

There are many counts of this clonotype. The chain combines TRBV6-2 or TRBV6-3 with TRBJ1-5; D is undetermined. Trimming took off 5 bases at V and 2 bases at J, with 10 bases between the two ends. This CDR3 has 14 residues. CDR1 is MNHEY, CDR2 SVGEGT, per germline. CDR3 nucleotides: TGTGCCAGCAGTGACCTTTGGGGCAATCAGCCCCAGCATTTT. It codes for CASSDLWGNQPQHF.

The chain uses TRBV19 and TRBJ2-7, with 7 positions matching TRBD2. CDR1 and CDR2 from the germline V gene are LNHDA and SQIVND (reference sequence). V shed 1 base, J shed 3 bases, and the junction held 6 bases outside the gene matches. The CDR3 consists of 15 residues. DNA for the CDR3: TGTGCCAGTAGTATAGGGGGCGGGGGAGACTACGAGCAGTACTTC. Its protein is CASSIGGGGDYEQYF. Drawing the rest from reference TRBV19 and TRBJ2-7, the complete variable domain is DGGITQSPKYLFRKEGQNVTLSCEQNLNHDAMYWYRQDPGQGLRLIYYSQIVNDFQKGDIAEGYSVSREKKESFPLTVTSAQKNPTAFYLCASSIGGGGDYEQYFGPGTRLTVT.

V is TRBV12-3 or TRBV12-4 and J is TRBJ1-3; no clear D gene. V was pared by 6 bases and J by 0 bases, with 12 bases between. The CDR3 is 15 residues long. The CDR3 DNA reads as TGTGCCAGCAGCCCCCCCAGCGGCTCTGGAAACACCATATATTTT. This sequence encodes CASSPPSGSGNTIYF.

This clonotype was counted many times. J is TRBJ2-5 and V is TRBV28; TRBD2 matches 8 bases. This CDR3 spans 14 amino acids. V gave up 6 bases and J gave up 3 bases; unmatched junction bases: 6. Per the germline V gene, CDR1 is MDHEN and CDR2 is SYDVKM. The CDR3 spells CASSLSGTKETQYF. CDR3 sequence (DNA): TGTGCCAGCAGCCTTAGCGGGACGAAAGAGACCCAGTACTTC.

With respect to this clonotype: The DNA is omitted, as the CDR3 cannot be located on it reliably, and the CDR3 follows TCRdb's listing. The CDR3 is CASSFLAGEGLGEKLFF. This chain links TRBV28 with TRBJ1-4. A total of 17 residues make up the CDR3, ends included. Germline V gene sequence: CDR1 MDHEN, CDR2 SYDVKM.

This chain uses TRBV13 with TRBJ1-1, with no clear D. Per the germline V gene, CDR1 is PRHDT and CDR2 is FYEKMQ (reference sequence). Trimming stripped 2 bases from V and 0 bases from J, with 10 bases between. The CDR3 length is 15 residues. The CDR3 sequence is CASSLNSPMNTEAFF. The CDR3 nucleotides are TGTGCCAGCAGCTTAAATTCTCCGATGAACACTGAAGCTTTCTTT.

This clonotype has ten or more counts. The V call is TRBV28, the J call TRBJ2-7; 8 nucleotides match TRBD1. Germline lookup yields CDR1 MDHEN and CDR2 SYDVKM. The V and J ends lost 5 bases and 6 bases, in that order; junction bases with no gene match: 6. The CDR3 loop spans 13 amino acids. CDR3 sequence: CASSPATGGEQYF. The CDR3 region has the DNA TGTGCCAGCAGTCCCGCTACAGGGGGCGAGCAGTACTTC. The entire variable domain, with the rest obtained from reference TRBV28 and TRBJ2-7, is as follows: DVKVTQSSRYLVKRTGEKVFLECVQDMDHENMFWYRQDPGLGLRLIYFSYDVKMKEKGDIPEGYSVSREKKERFSLILESASTNQTSMYLCASSPATGGEQYFGPGTRLTVT.

This clonotype was picked up many times. The chain is built from TRBV2 and TRBJ1-2; D call uncertain. Between the trimmed V and J ends, which lost 10 bases and 8 bases, there was a span of 29 bases. Germline loops: CDR1 SNHLY, CDR2 FYNNEI. The CDR3 length is 16 residues. CDR3 sequence: CATPPLGSLHGEGYTF. CDR3 DNA sequence: TGTGCCACCCCACCGTTGGGCAGCCTCCACGGGGAAGGCTACACCTTC.

V and J are TRBV6-9 and TRBJ2-2; D is perhaps TRBD2 (6 bases). Germline CDR1 reads MNHGY; CDR2 reads SVAAGI. Trimming left V 3 bases short and J 6 bases short, with 14 bases between. CDR3 length: 15 residues. DNA of the CDR3: TGTGCCAGCAGTTACGGAACTAGCTTTCCCGGGGAGCTGTTTTTT. Its protein product is CASSYGTSFPGELFF.

V is TRBV6-2 or TRBV6-3 and J is TRBJ1-5, with 8 bases aligning to TRBD1. From germline, CDR1 is MNHEY and CDR2 SVGEGT. The V and J ends lost 5 bases and 1 base, in that order; junction bases with no gene match: 10. CDR3 length: 17 amino acids. The CDR3 region has the DNA TGTGCCAGCAGTCCCGGACAGGGAGCGGGGAGCAATCAGCCCCAGCATTTT. It specifies CASSPGQGAGSNQPQHF.

In this sample, this clonotype turned up many times. This chain uses TRBV28 with TRBJ2-5, with D perhaps TRBD1 or TRBD2 (6 bases each). Germline-derived CDR1 and CDR2 are MDHEN and SYDVKM. The CDR3 consists of 13 residues. Trimming removed 6 bases at V and 5 bases at J, with 13 bases between. CDR3 loop: CASRRGVAETQYF. The CDR3, as DNA: TGTGCCAGCAGGAGGGGGGTGGCCGAGACCCAGTACTTC. Full variable domain (remainder filled in from reference TRBV28 and TRBJ2-5): DVKVTQSSRYLVKRTGEKVFLECVQDMDHENMFWYRQDPGLGLRLIYFSYDVKMKEKGDIPEGYSVSREKKERFSLILESASTNQTSMYLCASRRGVAETQYFGPGTRLLVL.